A selection of T cell receptor beta chains follows, all from one sample in a study of OX40 agonist ivuxolimab in advanced cancers. Sequencing was performed with immunoSEQ multiplex PCR; in TCRdb, only in-frame clones are kept and a portion is missing. The table shows approximately 72,000 clones, with roughly 82% occurring only once. Here the sequenced sample was CD4+ or CD8+ T cells sorted from blood, taken in a trial of the OX40 agonist ivuxolimab. Receptor source: an adult with an advanced solid tumor such as melanoma, head and neck, liver or kidney cancer. Both conserved end residues are part of each CDR3. Each record gives: J gene, clone size, V gene, D gene, CDR3 protein, CDR3 DNA. D genes are given only for firm matches. Part of the rows lack a size; the others show once, few, many or a class for expanded clones.

TRBJ1-1 | . | TRBV5-1 | . | CASSTDSLGVEAFF | TGCGCCAGCAGTACTGACAGCCTCGGGGTTGAAGCTTTCTTT
TRBJ2-2 | . | TRBV7-9 | TRBD2 | CAGGLAQSTGELFF | TGTGCCGGGGGACTAGCCCAATCGACCGGGGAGCTGTTTTTT
TRBJ2-1 | . | TRBV14 | . | CASSDGLPPYNEQFF | TGTGCCAGCAGCGACGGACTCCCTCCCTACAATGAGCAGTTCTTC
TRBJ2-1 | . | TRBV30 | . | CAWERYNEQFF | TGTGCCTGGGAGCGATACAATGAGCAGTTCTTC
TRBJ2-5 | . | TRBV4-1 | . | CASSLGLLETQYF | TGCGCCAGCAGCCTTGGACTGTTAGAGACCCAGTACTTC
TRBJ2-7 | . | TRBV7-6 | TRBD1 | CASSLVGGTGPYEQYF | TGTGCCAGCAGCTTAGTGGGGGGGACAGGGCCCTACGAGCAGTACTTC
TRBJ2-7 | . | TRBV28 | TRBD2 | CASRQGLANEQYF | TGTGCCAGCAGGCAGGGACTAGCAAACGAGCAGTACTTC
TRBJ2-7 | . | TRBV5-6 | . | CASSLGTVSYEQYF | TGTGCCAGCAGCCTAGGGACGGTTTCCTACGAGCAGTACTTC
TRBJ1-5 | few | TRBV5-5 | . | CASSRTVSNQPQHF | TGTGCCAGCAGCCGGACAGTCAGCAATCAGCCCCAGCATTTT
TRBJ1-2 | . | TRBV7-9 | . | CASSRVDSYTF | TGTGCCAGCAGCAGGGTCGATAGCTACACCTTC
TRBJ1-1 | . | TRBV11-2 | . | CASSLEGAGEGTEAFF | TGTGCCAGCAGCTTAGAGGGGGCAGGGGAGGGCACTGAAGCTTTCTTT
TRBJ1-2 | . | TRBV29-1 | . | CSVTPPGVRDYGYTF | TGCAGCGTGACACCTCCAGGGGTGCGGGACTATGGCTACACCTTC